This T cell receptor (beta chain) was recovered during a study of shared clonotypes between healthy human individuals. Overall study results and limits: The sharing of 5% to 5.5% of naive CD4 clonotypes was seen across a handful of donors.

Details on this clone: Antigen unknown.

Clones were read by immunoSEQ multiplex PCR, and TCRdb kept only the in-frame ones, dropping some. The sample gives roughly 1,500,000 clones, 97% to 99% of which show up once; roughly 0.35% is in the top ten. This CDR3 has 16 residues. Germline V gene data show CDR1 as KGHSH and CDR2 as LQKENI. V lost 5 bases and J lost 3, with 16 bases in between. It was into CD45RA+ naive and CD45RA-negative memory subsets that the CD4+ cells were split. The V call is TRBV18, the J call TRBJ1-4; a weak D match, TRBD1 (5 bases). The clonotype was recovered from a man under 40 in good health. Sequencing was carried out using naive CD4+ T cells sorted from blood. Specified subset: CD45RA+ positively selected. In DNA form, the CDR3 reads TGTGCCAGCTCAAATAAAGTAGGGGAGTCTAATGAAAAACTGTTTTTT. Translation: CASSNKVGESNEKLFF.